This T cell receptor (beta chain) came from a study of blood T cell repertoires in COVID-19. Trimming removed 5 bases from V and 5 bases from J; junction bases left unmatched: 4. This CDR3 is built from 14 residues. CDR1 LGHDT and CDR2 YNNKEL come from the germline V gene (reference sequence). Libraries were prepared by immunoSEQ multiplex PCR; TCRdb keeps only in-frame clonotypes and omits some of them. Here the sample spans fewer than 200,000 clones, over 75% being singletons. The chain couples TRBV3-1 (or the pseudogene TRBV3-2) to TRBJ2-5; TRBD2 aligns across 11 bases. Sequenced: PBMCs or T cells enriched from blood (not recorded which). This clonotype originated in a woman under 30 who had recovered from COVID-19. CDR3 amino acids: CASSYIAGGETQYF. CDR3 DNA sequence: TGTGCCAGCAGCTACATAGCGGGGGGGGAGACCCAGTACTTC.